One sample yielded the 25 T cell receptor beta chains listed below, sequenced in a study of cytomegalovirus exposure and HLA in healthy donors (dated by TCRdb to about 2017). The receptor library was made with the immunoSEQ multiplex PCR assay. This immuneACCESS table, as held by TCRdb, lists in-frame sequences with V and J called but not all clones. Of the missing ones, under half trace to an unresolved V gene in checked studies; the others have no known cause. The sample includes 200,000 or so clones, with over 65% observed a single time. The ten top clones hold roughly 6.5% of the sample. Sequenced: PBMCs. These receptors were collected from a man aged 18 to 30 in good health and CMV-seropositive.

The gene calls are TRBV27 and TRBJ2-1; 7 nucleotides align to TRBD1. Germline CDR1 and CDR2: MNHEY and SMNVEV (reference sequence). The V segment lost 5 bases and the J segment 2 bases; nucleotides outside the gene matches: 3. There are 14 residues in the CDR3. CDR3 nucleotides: TGTGCCAGCAGTACGGGACAGACCTACAATGAGCAGTTCTTC. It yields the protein CASSTGQTYNEQFF.

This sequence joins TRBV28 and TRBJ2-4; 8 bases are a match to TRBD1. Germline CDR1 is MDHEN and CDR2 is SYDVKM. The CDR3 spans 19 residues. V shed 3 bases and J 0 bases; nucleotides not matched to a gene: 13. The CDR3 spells CASSLTSRGQEKAKNIQYF. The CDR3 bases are TGTGCCAGCAGTTTGACCTCTAGGGGACAGGAGAAAGCCAAAAACATTCAGTACTTC.

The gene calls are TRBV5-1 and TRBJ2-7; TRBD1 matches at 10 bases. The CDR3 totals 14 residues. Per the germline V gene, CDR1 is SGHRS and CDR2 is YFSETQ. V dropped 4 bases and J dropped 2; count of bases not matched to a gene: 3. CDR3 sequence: CASSTGQGAYEQYF. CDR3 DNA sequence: TGCGCCAGCAGCACCGGACAGGGGGCCTACGAGCAGTACTTC.

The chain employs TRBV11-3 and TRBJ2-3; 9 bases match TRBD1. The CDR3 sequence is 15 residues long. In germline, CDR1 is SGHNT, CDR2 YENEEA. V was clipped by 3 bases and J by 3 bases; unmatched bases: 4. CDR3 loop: CASSLGTGKTDTQYF. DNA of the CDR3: TGTGCCAGCAGCTTGGGGACAGGGAAAACAGATACGCAGTATTTT.

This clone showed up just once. The CDR3 nucleotides are TGTGCCAGCAGCGATGCGGGAGAGATAGGCTACGAGCAGTACTTC. This codes for CASSDAGEIGYEQYF. This sequence joins TRBV4-2 and TRBJ2-7, with 7 bases lining up with TRBD2. The CDR3 runs 15 residues. Per germline, CDR1 LGHNA and CDR2 YNFKEQ. The J segment lost 3 bases and the V segment lost 5 bases, leaving 10 bases of the junction unmatched.

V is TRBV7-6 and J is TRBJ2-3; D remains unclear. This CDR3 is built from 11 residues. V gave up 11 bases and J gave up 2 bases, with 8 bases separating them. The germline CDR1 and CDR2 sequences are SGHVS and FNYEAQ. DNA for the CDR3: TGTGCCCCGCACATCACAGATACGCAGTATTTT. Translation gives CAPHITDTQYF.

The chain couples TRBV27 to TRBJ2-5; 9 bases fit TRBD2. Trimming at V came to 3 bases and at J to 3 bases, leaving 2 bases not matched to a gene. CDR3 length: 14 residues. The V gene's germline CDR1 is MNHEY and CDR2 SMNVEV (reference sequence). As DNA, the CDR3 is TGTGCCAGCAGTTTCATAGCGGGAGAAGAGACCCAGTACTTC. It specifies CASSFIAGEETQYF.

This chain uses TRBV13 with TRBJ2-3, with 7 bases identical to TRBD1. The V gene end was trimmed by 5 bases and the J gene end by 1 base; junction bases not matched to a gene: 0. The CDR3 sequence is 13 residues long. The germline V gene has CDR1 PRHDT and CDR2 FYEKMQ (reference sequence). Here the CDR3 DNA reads TGTGCCAGCAGCCAGGGGGGCACAGATACGCAGTATTTT. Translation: CASSQGGTDTQYF.

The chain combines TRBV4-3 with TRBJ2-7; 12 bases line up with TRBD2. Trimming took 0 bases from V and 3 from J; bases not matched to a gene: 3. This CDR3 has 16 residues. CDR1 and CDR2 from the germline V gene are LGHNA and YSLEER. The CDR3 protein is CASSQDGTSGLYEQYF. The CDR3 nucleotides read TGCGCCAGCAGCCAAGACGGGACTAGCGGGCTCTACGAGCAGTACTTC.

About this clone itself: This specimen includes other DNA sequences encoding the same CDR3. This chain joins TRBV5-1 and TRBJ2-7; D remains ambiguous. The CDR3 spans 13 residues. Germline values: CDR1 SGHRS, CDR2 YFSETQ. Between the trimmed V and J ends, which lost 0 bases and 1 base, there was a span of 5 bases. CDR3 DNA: TGCGCCAGCAGCTTGGCCCGGTCCTACGAGCAGTACTTC. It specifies CASSLARSYEQYF.

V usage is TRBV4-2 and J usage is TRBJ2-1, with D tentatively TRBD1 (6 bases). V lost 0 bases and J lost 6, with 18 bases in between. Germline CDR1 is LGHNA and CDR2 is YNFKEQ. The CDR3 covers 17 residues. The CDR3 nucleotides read TGTGCCAGCAGCCAAGAAGCGATTGGGACCAGGGGCAATGAGCAGTTCTTC. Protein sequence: CASSQEAIGTRGNEQFF.

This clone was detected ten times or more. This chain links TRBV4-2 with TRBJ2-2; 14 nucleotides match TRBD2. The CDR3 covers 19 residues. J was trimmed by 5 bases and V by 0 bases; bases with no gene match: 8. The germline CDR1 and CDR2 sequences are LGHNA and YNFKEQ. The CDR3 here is CASSQDATSGRGKTGELFF. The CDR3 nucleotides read TGTGCCAGCAGCCAAGACGCGACTAGCGGGAGGGGTAAGACCGGGGAGCTGTTTTTT.

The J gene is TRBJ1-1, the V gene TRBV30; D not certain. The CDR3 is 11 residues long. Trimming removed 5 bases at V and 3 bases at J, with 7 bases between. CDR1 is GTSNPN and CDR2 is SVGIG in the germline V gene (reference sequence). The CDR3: CAWGRDTEAFF. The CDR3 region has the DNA TGTGCCTGGGGGAGGGACACTGAAGCTTTCTTT.

CDR3 DNA: TGCGCCAGCAGCCAAAATAGCGGCCAAGAGACCCAGTACTTC. Protein product: CASSQNSGQETQYF. This chain links TRBV4-3 with TRBJ2-5, with D possibly being TRBD2 (6 bases). CDR1 is LGHNA and CDR2 is YSLEER in the germline V gene. V shed 2 bases and J shed 1 base, with 8 bases lying between them. There are 14 residues in the CDR3.

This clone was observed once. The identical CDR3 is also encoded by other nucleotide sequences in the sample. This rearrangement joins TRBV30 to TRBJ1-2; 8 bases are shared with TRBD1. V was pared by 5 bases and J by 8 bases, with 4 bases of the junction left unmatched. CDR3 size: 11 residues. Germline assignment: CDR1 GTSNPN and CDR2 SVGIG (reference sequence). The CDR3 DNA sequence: TGTGCCTGGGGACAGGGAGAGGGCTACACCTTC. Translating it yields CAWGQGEGYTF.

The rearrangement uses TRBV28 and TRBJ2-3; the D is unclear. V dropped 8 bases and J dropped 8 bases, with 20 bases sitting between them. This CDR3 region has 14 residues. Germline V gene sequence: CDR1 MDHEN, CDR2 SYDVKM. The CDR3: CASRPLDLVGTQYF. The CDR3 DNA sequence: TGTGCCAGCCGTCCCCTTGATCTTGTCGGTACGCAGTATTTT.

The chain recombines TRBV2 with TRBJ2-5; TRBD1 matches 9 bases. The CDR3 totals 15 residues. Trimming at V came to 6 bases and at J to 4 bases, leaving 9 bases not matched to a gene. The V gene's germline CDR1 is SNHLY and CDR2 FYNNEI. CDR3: CASRGQGISGETQYF. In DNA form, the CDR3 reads TGTGCCAGCAGGGGACAGGGAATTTCGGGAGAGACCCAGTACTTC.

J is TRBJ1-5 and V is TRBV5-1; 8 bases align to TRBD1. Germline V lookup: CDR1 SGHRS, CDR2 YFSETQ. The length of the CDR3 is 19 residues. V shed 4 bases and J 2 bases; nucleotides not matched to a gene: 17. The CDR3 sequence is CASSPLGLQGGGGNQPQHF. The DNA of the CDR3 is TGCGCCAGCAGCCCCCTGGGCTTACAGGGGGGTGGGGGCAATCAGCCCCAGCATTTT.

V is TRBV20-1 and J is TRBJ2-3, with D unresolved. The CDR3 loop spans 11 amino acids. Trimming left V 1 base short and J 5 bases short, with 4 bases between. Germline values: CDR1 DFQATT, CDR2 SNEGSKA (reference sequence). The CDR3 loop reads CSARALDTQYF. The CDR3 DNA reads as TGCAGTGCTAGAGCCCTAGATACGCAGTATTTT.

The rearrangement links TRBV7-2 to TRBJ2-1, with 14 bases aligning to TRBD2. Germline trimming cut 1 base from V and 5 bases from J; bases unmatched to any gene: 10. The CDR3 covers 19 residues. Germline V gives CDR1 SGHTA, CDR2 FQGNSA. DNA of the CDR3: TGTGCCAGCAGCTTAGTTATCGGACTAGCGGGAGGCCTCCACAATGAGCAGTTCTTC. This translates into CASSLVIGLAGGLHNEQFF.

The CDR3 bases are TGTGCCAGCACGAAGGACAGACCTGGGGCCAACGTCCTGACTTTC. This encodes CASTKDRPGANVLTF. The chain carries TRBV13 and TRBJ2-6, with D possibly being TRBD1 (6 bases). Germline CDR1 and CDR2: PRHDT and FYEKMQ (reference sequence). Trimming removed 7 bases at V and 2 bases at J, with 12 bases between. This CDR3 comprises 15 residues.

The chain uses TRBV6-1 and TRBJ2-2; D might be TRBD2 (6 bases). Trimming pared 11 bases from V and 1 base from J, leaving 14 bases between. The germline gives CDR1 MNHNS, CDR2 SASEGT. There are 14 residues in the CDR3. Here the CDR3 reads CAGQRALNTGELFF. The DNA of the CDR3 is TGTGCCGGTCAGCGGGCATTGAACACCGGGGAGCTGTTTTTT.

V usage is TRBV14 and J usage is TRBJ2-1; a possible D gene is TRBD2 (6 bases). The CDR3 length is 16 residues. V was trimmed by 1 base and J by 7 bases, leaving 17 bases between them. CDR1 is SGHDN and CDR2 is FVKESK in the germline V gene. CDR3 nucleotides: TGTGCCAGCAGCCAAGGGGACCCCGGGAGCTGGAATGAGCAGTTCTTC. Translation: CASSQGDPGSWNEQFF.

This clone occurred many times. The CDR3 is CASRIDRRTGELFF. CDR3 nucleotides: TGTGCCAGTAGGATCGACAGGCGGACCGGGGAGCTGTTTTTT. The chain couples TRBV19 to TRBJ2-2; D is perhaps TRBD1 (6 bases). Trimming took 6 bases from V and 5 from J, leaving 13 bases between them. This CDR3 contains 14 residues. CDR1 and CDR2 (germline): LNHDA, SQIVND (reference sequence).

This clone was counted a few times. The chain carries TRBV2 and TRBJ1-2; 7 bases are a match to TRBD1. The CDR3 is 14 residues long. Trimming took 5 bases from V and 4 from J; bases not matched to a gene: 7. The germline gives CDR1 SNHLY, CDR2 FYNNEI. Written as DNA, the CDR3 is TGTGCCAGCAGTAGGGACAGTTCCGTCTATGGCTACACCTTC. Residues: CASSRDSSVYGYTF.